The present T cell receptor beta chain was sequenced within a study of yellow fever vaccine responses in identical twins. The study's findings and limits: A vaccine T cell response that seemed partly convergent and partly personalized was reported in twins.

As to this clonotype: Its specificity is not known.

MiXCR, applied by TCRdb to the RT-PCR reads, yields one record per CDR3 protein. The sample shows approximately 17,000 distinct CDR3 sequences, around 70% of them seen only once. The source of this sequence is a woman aged 18-35 years who received the yellow fever vaccine. Sequenced material: T cells from blood (PBMCs), unsorted or a sorted subset (not recorded which), taken before or after yellow fever vaccination (not recorded which).

The CDR3 loop reads CATSRVGYEQYF. CDR3 DNA sequence: TGTGCCACCAGCAGAGTGGGTTACGAGCAGTACTTC. V is TRBV15 and J is TRBJ2-7; no clear D. Deletions cut 1 base from V and 4 bases from J, with 5 bases between. The CDR3 covers 12 residues. Germline-derived CDR1 and CDR2 are LNHNV and YYDKDF (reference sequence).